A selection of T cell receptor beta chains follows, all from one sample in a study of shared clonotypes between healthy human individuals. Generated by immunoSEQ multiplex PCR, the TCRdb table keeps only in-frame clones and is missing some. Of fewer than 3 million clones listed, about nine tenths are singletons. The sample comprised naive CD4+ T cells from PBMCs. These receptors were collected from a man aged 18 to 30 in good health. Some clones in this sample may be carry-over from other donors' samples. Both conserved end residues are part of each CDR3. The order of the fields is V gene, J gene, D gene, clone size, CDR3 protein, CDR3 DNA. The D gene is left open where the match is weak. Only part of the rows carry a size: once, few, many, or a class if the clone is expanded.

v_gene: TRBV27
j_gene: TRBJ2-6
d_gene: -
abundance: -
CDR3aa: CASSRDTRGVLTF
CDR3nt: TGTGCCAGCAGCCGAGACACCCGTGGCGTCCTGACTTTC

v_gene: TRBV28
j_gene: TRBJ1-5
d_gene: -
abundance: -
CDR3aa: CASRSGAIQHF
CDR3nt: TGTGCCAGCAGATCGGGGGCGATCCAGCATTTT

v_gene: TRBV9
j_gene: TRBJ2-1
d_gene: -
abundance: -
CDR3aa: CASSAGARDNNEQFF
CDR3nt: TGTGCCAGCAGCGCGGGGGCACGGGACAACAATGAGCAGTTCTTC

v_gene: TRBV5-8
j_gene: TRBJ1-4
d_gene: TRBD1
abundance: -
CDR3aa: CASSLAGQHYEKLFF
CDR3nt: TGTGCCAGCAGCTTGGCGGGACAGCACTATGAAAAACTGTTTTTT

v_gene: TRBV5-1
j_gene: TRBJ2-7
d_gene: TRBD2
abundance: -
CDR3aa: CASSWTLAGGGYEQYF
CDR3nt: TGCGCCAGCAGCTGGACCCTAGCGGGAGGTGGGTACGAGCAGTACTTC

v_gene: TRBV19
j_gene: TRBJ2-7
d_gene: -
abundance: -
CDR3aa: CAVGRPTYEQYF
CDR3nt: TGTGCCGTGGGGAGACCCACCTACGAGCAGTACTTC

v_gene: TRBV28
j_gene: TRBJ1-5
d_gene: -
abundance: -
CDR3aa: CASSLYTAANQPQHF
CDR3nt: TGTGCCAGCAGTTTATATACAGCCGCCAATCAGCCCCAGCATTTT

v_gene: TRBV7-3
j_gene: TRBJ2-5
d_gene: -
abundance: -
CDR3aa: CASSMTGRETQYF
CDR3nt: TGTGCCAGCAGCATGACAGGGAGGGAGACCCAGTACTTC

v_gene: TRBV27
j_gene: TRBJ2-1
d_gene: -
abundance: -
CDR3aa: CASSLLGPVNEQFF
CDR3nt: TGTGCCAGCAGTTTATTAGGGCCAGTAAATGAGCAGTTCTTC

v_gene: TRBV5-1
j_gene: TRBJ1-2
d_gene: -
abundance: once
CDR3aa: CASSQDGAGSYTF
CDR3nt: TGCGCCAGCAGCCAGGACGGCGCGGGGAGCTACACCTTC

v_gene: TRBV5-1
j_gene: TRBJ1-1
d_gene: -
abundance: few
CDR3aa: CASSLTGNTEAFF
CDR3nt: TGCGCCAGCAGCTTAACAGGGAACACTGAAGCTTTCTTT

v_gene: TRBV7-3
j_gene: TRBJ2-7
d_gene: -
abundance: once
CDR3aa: CASSLTARVVHEQYF
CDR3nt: TGTGCCAGCAGCTTAACAGCCAGGGTCGTCCACGAGCAGTACTTC

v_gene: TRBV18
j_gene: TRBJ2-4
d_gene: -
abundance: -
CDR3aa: CASSPFVGAKNIQYF
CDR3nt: TGTGCCAGCTCACCATTCGTAGGAGCCAAAAACATTCAGTACTTC

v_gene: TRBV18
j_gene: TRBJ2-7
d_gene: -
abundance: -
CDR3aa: CASSPGPYEQYF
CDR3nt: TGTGCCAGCTCACCAGGCCCCTACGAGCAGTACTTC

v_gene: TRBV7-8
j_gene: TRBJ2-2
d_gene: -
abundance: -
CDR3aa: CASRFLQRILELESGELFF
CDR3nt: TGTGCCAGCAGGTTTCTACAGCGAATACTAGAGTTAGAGTCCGGGGAGCTGTTTTTT

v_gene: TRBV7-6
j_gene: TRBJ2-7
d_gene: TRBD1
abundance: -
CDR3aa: CASSLNPGTGGYEQYF
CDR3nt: TGTGCCAGCAGCTTAAATCCCGGGACAGGGGGGTACGAGCAGTACTTC

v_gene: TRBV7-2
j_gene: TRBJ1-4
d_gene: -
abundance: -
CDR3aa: CASSLDGYKNEKLFF
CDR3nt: TGTGCCAGCAGCTTAGATGGGTACAAGAATGAAAAACTGTTTTTT

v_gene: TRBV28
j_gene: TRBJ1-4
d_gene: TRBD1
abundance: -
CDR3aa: CASSFGAGQGIEKLFF
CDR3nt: TGTGCCAGCAGTTTCGGGGCTGGACAGGGGATTGAAAAACTGTTTTTT

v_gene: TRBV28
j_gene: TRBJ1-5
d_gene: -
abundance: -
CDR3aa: CASSLRGLGNQPQHF
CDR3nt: TGTGCCAGCAGTTTACGGGGCCTCGGCAATCAGCCCCAGCATTTT

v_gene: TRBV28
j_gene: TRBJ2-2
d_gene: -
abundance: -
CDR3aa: CGVSRDIYTGELFF
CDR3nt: TGTGGTGTTTCCCGGGACATATACACCGGGGAGCTGTTTTTT

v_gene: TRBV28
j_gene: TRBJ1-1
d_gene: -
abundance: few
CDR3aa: CASSLATGAVNTEAFF
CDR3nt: TGTGCCAGCAGTTTAGCGACCGGCGCTGTGAACACTGAAGCTTTCTTT

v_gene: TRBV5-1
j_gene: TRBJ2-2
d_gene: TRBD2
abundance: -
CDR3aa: CASSRVAGETGELFF
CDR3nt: TGCGCCAGCAGCAGAGTAGCGGGAGAGACCGGGGAGCTGTTTTTT

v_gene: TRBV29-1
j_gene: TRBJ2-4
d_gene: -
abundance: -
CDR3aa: CSALRQGGLAKNIQYF
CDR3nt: TGCAGCGCCTTGAGGCAGGGGGGTCTAGCCAAAAACATTCAGTACTTC

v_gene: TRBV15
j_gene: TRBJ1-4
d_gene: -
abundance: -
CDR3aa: CATSRDDRDVVRLFF
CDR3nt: TGTGCCACCAGCAGAGATGATCGGGATGTAGTGAGATTGTTTTTT

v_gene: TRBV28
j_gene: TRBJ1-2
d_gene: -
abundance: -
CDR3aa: CASHWGYGYTF
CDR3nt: TGTGCCAGCCATTGGGGCTATGGCTACACCTTC

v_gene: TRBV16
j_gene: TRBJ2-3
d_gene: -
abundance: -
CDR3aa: CASSPWREADTQYF
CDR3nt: TGTGCCAGCAGTCCGTGGCGGGAAGCAGATACGCAGTATTTT

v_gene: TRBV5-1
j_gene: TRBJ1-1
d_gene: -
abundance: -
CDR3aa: CASSLVGGNTEAFF
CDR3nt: TGCGCCAGCAGCTTGGTTGGGGGTAACACTGAAGCTTTCTTT

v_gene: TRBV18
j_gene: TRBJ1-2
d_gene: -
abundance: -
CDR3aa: CASSPISLVYGYTF
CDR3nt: TGTGCCAGCTCACCCATAAGTCTGGTCTATGGCTACACCTTC

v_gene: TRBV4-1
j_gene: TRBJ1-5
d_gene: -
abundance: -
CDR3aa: CASSPGGGNQPQHF
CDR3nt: TGCGCCAGCAGCCCCGGGGGGGGCAATCAGCCCCAGCATTTT

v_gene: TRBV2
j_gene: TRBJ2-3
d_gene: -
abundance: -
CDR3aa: CASSEDITDTQYF
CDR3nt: TGTGCCAGCAGTGAGGATATCACAGATACGCAGTATTTT

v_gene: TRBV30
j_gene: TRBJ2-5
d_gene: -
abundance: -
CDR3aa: CAWMGIRRGQETQYF
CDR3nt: TGTGCCTGGATGGGGATTAGGCGGGGCCAAGAGACCCAGTACTTC

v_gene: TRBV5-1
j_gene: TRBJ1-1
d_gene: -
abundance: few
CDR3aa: CASSLPGEAFF
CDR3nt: TGCGCCAGCAGCCTCCCTGGGGAAGCTTTCTTT

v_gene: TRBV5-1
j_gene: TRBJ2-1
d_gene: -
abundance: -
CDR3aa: CASSYSGDSYNEQFF
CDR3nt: TGCGCCAGCAGCTATTCAGGGGATTCCTACAATGAGCAGTTCTTC

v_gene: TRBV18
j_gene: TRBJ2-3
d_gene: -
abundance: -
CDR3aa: CASSPPRGNFANIDTQYF
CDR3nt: TGTGCCAGCTCACCACCCCGGGGAAACTTTGCAAACATAGATACGCAGTATTTT

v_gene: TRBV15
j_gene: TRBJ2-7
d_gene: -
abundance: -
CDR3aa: CATSREPYEQYF
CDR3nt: TGTGCCACCAGCAGAGAACCGTACGAGCAGTACTTC

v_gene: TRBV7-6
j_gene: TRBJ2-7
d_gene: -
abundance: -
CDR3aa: CASSLAPAGTSYEQYF
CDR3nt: TGTGCCAGCAGCTTAGCGCCGGCAGGGACCTCCTACGAGCAGTACTTC

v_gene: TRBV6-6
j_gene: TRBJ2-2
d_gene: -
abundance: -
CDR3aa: CASFWTANTGELFF
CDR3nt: TGTGCCAGCTTTTGGACAGCGAACACCGGGGAGCTGTTTTTT

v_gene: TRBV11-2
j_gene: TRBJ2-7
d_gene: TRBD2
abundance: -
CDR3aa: CASHTYSGKAYEQYF
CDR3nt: TGTGCCAGCCATACCTATAGCGGGAAGGCTTACGAGCAGTACTTC

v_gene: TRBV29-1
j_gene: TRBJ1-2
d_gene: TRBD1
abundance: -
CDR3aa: CSVEIVRDSGQGYTF
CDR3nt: TGCAGCGTTGAGATAGTTAGGGACAGTGGACAAGGCTACACCTTC

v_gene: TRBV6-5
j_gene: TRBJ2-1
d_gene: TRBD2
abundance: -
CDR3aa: CASSYGAGAYNEQFF
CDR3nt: TGTGCCAGCAGTTACGGGGCGGGAGCCTACAATGAGCAGTTCTTC

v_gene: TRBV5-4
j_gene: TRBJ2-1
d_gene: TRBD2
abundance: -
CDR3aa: CASSSGTSGSFQQFF
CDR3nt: TGTGCCAGCAGCTCTGGGACTAGCGGGAGCTTTCAACAGTTCTTC

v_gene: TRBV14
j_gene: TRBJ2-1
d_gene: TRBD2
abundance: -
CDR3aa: CASGSTSGAPYNEQFF
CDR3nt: TGTGCCAGCGGCTCGACTAGCGGGGCCCCCTACAATGAGCAGTTCTTC

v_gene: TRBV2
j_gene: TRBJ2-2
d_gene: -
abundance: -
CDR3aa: CASSETGATGELFF
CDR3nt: TGTGCCAGCAGTGAAACGGGAGCCACCGGGGAGCTGTTTTTT

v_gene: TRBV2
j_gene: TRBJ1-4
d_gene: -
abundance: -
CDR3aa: CASSPQDRNNEKLFF
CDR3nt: TGTGCCAGCAGTCCCCAGGACAGAAATAATGAAAAACTGTTTTTT

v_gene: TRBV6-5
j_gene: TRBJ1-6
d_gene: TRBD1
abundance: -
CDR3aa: CASSRETGVAPLHF
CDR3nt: TGTGCCAGCAGTAGGGAGACAGGGGTGGCACCCCTCCACTTT

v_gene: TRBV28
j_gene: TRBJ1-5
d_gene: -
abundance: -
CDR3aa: CASSTQGAGNQPQHF
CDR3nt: TGTGCCAGCAGTACCCAAGGGGCCGGCAATCAGCCCCAGCATTTT

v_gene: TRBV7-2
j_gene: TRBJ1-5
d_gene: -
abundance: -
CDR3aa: CASNRDTYSNQPQHF
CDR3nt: TGTGCCAGCAATCGGGACACCTATAGCAATCAGCCCCAGCATTTT